The rows below give T cell receptor beta chains drawn from one sample of a study of CD8+CD57+ T cells in acquired aplastic anemia. TCRdb re-analysed the reads in MiXCR, keeping a single row per CDR3 protein. Of 180,000 or so distinct CDR3 sequences in the sample, less than 55% were seen once. Sequencing used sorted CD4+, CD8+, or CD8+CD57+ T cells (not recorded which) from PBMCs. Receptors originate from a human donor in good health. The CDR3 runs from the conserved cysteine through the conserved F or W. A D gene is named only where the DNA matches it firmly. A clone size is listed for some rows: how often the clone was seen (once, few, many), or a class if it is expanded.

abundance,d_gene,v_gene,j_gene,len,CDR3nt,CDR3aa
-,-,TRBV10-3,TRBJ2-2,14,TGTGCCATCGAAGGGACGGCGAACACCGGGGAGCTGTTTTTT,CAIEGTANTGELFF
few,TRBD1,TRBV27,TRBJ1-1,14,TGTGCCAGCAGTACCAGGGGGCGTTATACTGAAGCTTTCTTT,CASSTRGRYTEAFF
many,TRBD1,TRBV5-1,TRBJ1-4,15,TGCGCCAGCAGCCCGCGGACAGGGGAGGATGAAAAACTGTTTTTT,CASSPRTGEDEKLFF
-,-,TRBV7-8,TRBJ1-2,13,TGTGCCAGCAGCCCAGATGGATATTATGGCTACACCTTC,CASSPDGYYGYTF
many,-,TRBV6-5,TRBJ2-5,14,TGTGCCAGCAGTTACTCTGAACGACGTCAGACCCAGTACTTC,CASSYSERRQTQYF
once,-,TRBV19,TRBJ1-5,14,TGTGCAAGTAGTATACAATGGAGCAATCAGCCCCAGCATTTT,CASSIQWSNQPQHF
-,TRBD2,TRBV20-1,TRBJ2-1,17,TGCAGTGCGTTACTAGCGGGAGGGCCAGGGAGCTGCAATGAGCAGTTCTTC,CSALLAGGPGSCNEQFF
once,-,TRBV6-2/TRBV6-3,TRBJ2-7,12,TGTGCCAGCCGATGGGGGACGTACGAGCAGTACTTC,CASRWGTYEQYF
-,-,TRBV27,TRBJ1-1,13,TGTGCCAGCAGCCGGATCAGGGAGACTGAAGCTTTCTTT,CASSRIRETEAFF
-,-,TRBV7-7,TRBJ2-3,13,TGTGCTAGCAGCTTAGAACTAGGAGATACGCAGTATTTT,CASSLELGDTQYF
many,TRBD1,TRBV12-3/TRBV12-4,TRBJ1-1,12,TGTGCCAGCAGCGGACAGGGGGATGAAGCTTTCTTT,CASSGQGDEAFF
-,-,TRBV19,TRBJ1-2,11,TGTGCCTCCTGGGGGGTTGAAGGCTACACCTTC,CASWGVEGYTF
many,-,TRBV6-5,TRBJ1-1,15,TGTGCCAGCACCACAGGCGGGGCCGGGAACACTGAAGCTTTCTTT,CASTTGGAGNTEAFF
-,-,TRBV10-2,TRBJ1-3,15,TGCGCCAGCAGTGCGATCGGGCAAACTGGAAACACCATATATTTT,CASSAIGQTGNTIYF